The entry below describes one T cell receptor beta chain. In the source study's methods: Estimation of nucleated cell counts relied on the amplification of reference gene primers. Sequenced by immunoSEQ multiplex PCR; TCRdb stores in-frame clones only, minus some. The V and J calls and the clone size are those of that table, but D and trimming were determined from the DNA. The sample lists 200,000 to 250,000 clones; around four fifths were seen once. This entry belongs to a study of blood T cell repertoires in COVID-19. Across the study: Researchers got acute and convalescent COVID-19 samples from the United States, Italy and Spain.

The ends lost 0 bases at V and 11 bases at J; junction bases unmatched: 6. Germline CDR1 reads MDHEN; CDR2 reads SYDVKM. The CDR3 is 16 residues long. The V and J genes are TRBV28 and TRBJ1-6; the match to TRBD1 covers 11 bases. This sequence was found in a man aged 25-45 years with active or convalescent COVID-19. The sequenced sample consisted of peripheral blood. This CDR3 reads CASSLWDRGRRAPLHF. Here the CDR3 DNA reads TGTGCCAGCAGTTTATGGGACAGGGGGCGACGGGCACCCCTCCACTTT.